These 18 T cell receptor beta chains were sequenced from one sample in a study of blood T cell repertoires in COVID-19. Produced via immunoSEQ multiplex PCR; TCRdb's table is partial and in-frame only. The table records about 150,000 clones, 87% of them present only once. Sequencing was carried out using peripheral blood. Every receptor here comes from a woman aged 55 to 70 with active or convalescent COVID-19.

The chain combines TRBV7-9 with TRBJ2-3; 12 bases map to TRBD2. CDR1 SEHNR and CDR2 FQNEAQ come from the germline V gene (reference sequence). The CDR3 is 16 residues long. V lost 1 base and J lost 4; bases outside the gene matches: 3. The CDR3 region is CASSLGTSGAADTQYF. The CDR3 DNA sequence: TGTGCCAGCAGCTTAGGGACTAGCGGGGCCGCAGATACGCAGTATTTT.

The chain employs TRBV15 and TRBJ2-7, with 8 bases lining up with TRBD1. The V and J ends lost 1 base and 3 bases, in that order; junction bases with no gene match: 2. CDR1 and CDR2 from the germline V gene are LNHNV and YYDKDF (reference sequence). The CDR3 extends over 14 amino acids. CDR3 bases: TGTGCCACCAGCAGAGGGACAGGGAACTACGAGCAGTACTTC. Amino acid sequence: CATSRGTGNYEQYF.

The chain couples TRBV10-3 to TRBJ1-1; D is possibly TRBD1 (5 bases). Trimming left V 6 bases short and J 1 base short, with 12 bases between. Germline CDR1 reads ENHRY; CDR2 reads SYGVKD. CDR3 length: 14 residues. Written as DNA, the CDR3 is TGTGCCATCAGCAAAGGGGTAGGGAACACTGAAGCTTTCTTT. Encoded protein: CAISKGVGNTEAFF.

This sequence joins TRBV7-9 and TRBJ1-4; tentatively, D is TRBD1 (5 bases). CDR1 is SEHNR, CDR2 FQNEAQ, per germline (reference sequence). CDR3 size: 15 residues. The V end lost 0 bases, the J end lost 1 base, and 6 bases lay between the germline ends. This CDR3 is CASSLAGGTNEKLFF. Written as DNA, the CDR3 is TGTGCCAGCAGCTTAGCGGGGGGAACTAATGAAAAACTGTTTTTT.

Concerning this clone itself: Different DNA sequences within this sample yield the same CDR3. The genes are TRBV7-2 and TRBJ1-5; 7 nucleotides align to TRBD1. The CDR3 is made up of 15 amino acids. The J segment lost 4 bases and the V segment lost 0 bases, leaving 3 bases of the junction unmatched. The germline CDR1 and CDR2 sequences are SGHTA and FQGNSA. CDR3 in DNA: TGTGCCAGCAGCTTAGCTGGGACAGAAAATCAGCCCCAGCATTTT. Amino acid sequence: CASSLAGTENQPQHF.

This clone was detected a few times. The chain combines TRBV4-1 with TRBJ1-2, with 9 bases aligning to TRBD1. The CDR3 totals 15 residues. The V gene's germline CDR1 is MGHRA and CDR2 YSYEKL. V gave up 1 base and J gave up 2 bases; unmatched junction bases: 2. The CDR3 nucleotides read TGCGCCAGCAGCCAAGTTGGGACAGGGAACTATGGCTACACCTTC. Encoded protein: CASSQVGTGNYGYTF.

The chain uses TRBV18 and TRBJ2-3, with TRBD1 identical over 8 bases. Trimming cost V 4 bases and J 5 bases; bases outside gene matches: 2. From germline, CDR1 is KGHSH and CDR2 LQKENI. The CDR3 covers 13 residues. In DNA form, the CDR3 reads TGTGCCAGCTCACAGGACAGGGAAGATACGCAGTATTTT. Residues: CASSQDREDTQYF.

This chain uses TRBV9 with TRBJ2-3; a weak D match, TRBD1 (5 bases). There are 14 residues in the CDR3. CDR1 is SGDLS, CDR2 YYNGEE, per germline. V was clipped by 6 bases and J by 0 bases, with 11 bases between them. In DNA, the CDR3 is TGTGCCAGCAACCAGGGATCTAGCACAGATACGCAGTATTTT. This sequence encodes CASNQGSSTDTQYF.

The sample holds a few counts of this clone. The rearrangement links TRBV10-3 to TRBJ1-1; D may be TRBD1 (6 bases). Between the trimmed V and J ends, which lost 0 bases and 7 bases, there was a span of 9 bases. CDR1 is ENHRY and CDR2 is SYGVKD in the germline V gene. The CDR3 length is 13 residues. The CDR3 DNA sequence: TGTGCCATCAGTGAGTCGGACAGACGTGAAGCTTTCTTT. Encoded protein: CAISESDRREAFF.

The chain links TRBV5-6 to TRBJ2-7; D is ambiguous. Germline V lookup: CDR1 SGHDT, CDR2 YYEEEE. CDR3 length equals 17 residues. V lost 2 bases, J lost 1 base, and 19 bases lay in between. The CDR3 loop is CASSFYPSHLFSYEQYF. The CDR3 region has the DNA TGTGCCAGCAGCTTCTACCCAAGCCATCTTTTTTCCTACGAGCAGTACTTC.

This chain connects TRBV11-2 to TRBJ1-4, with D perhaps matching TRBD1 (5 bases). The length of the CDR3 is 14 residues. From germline, CDR1 is SGHAT and CDR2 FQNNGV. Deletions cut 5 bases from V and 8 bases from J, with 15 bases between. The CDR3 here is CASSAALSGEKLFF. In DNA, the CDR3 is TGTGCCAGCAGCGCGGCCTTATCAGGGGAAAAACTGTTTTTT.

This clone has only one observation. The chain couples TRBV7-2 to TRBJ1-5, with 7 bases matching TRBD1. In germline, CDR1 is SGHTA, CDR2 FQGNSA. The V and J ends lost 0 bases and 0 bases, in that order; junction bases with no gene match: 2. The CDR3 has 16 amino acids. The CDR3 protein is CASSLAGQYSNQPQHF. CDR3 nucleotide sequence: TGTGCCAGCAGCTTAGCGGGACAGTATAGCAATCAGCCCCAGCATTTT.

This chain connects TRBV30 to TRBJ2-1; weak D call: TRBD2 (5 bases). V was clipped by 4 bases and J by 2 bases, with 12 bases between them. Germline V gene sequence: CDR1 GTSNPN, CDR2 SVGIG (reference sequence). This CDR3 spans 14 amino acids. The CDR3, as DNA: TGTGCCTGGAAAACGGGGAGCACCTACAATGAGCAGTTCTTC. Encoded protein: CAWKTGSTYNEQFF.

The chain recombines TRBV3-1 (or the pseudogene TRBV3-2) with TRBJ2-3; TRBD1 aligns across 7 bases. Unmatched junction bases numbered 7, after V lost 6 bases and J lost 1 base. Germline assignment: CDR1 LGHDT and CDR2 YNNKEL (reference sequence). This CDR3 is built from 15 residues. The CDR3 DNA reads as TGTGCCAGCAGTCTACAGGGGCCTGGCACAGATACGCAGTATTTT. Translation: CASSLQGPGTDTQYF.

V is TRBV11-2 and J is TRBJ1-1, with D hard to call. Germline loops: CDR1 SGHAT, CDR2 FQNNGV. This CDR3 region has 12 residues. V lost 4 bases, J lost 6 bases, and 9 bases lay in between. The CDR3 sequence: CASSSDVPEAFF. CDR3 DNA sequence: TGTGCCAGCAGCTCAGACGTTCCTGAAGCTTTCTTT.

This chain links TRBV4-1 with TRBJ1-2; 10 nucleotides match TRBD1. Germline values: CDR1 MGHRA, CDR2 YSYEKL. The CDR3 is made up of 15 amino acids. V lost 2 bases and J lost 8; bases outside the gene matches: 8. CDR3 in amino acids: CASSQPRQGARGYTF. The CDR3 coding sequence is TGCGCCAGCAGCCAACCCCGACAGGGGGCGAGGGGCTACACCTTC.

The chain couples TRBV10-3 to TRBJ1-2; D unclear. This CDR3 is built from 12 residues. V was cut by 5 bases and J by 8 bases, with 12 bases left in between. The germline CDR1 and CDR2 sequences are ENHRY and SYGVKD. CDR3: CAISMVDSGYTF. The CDR3 region has the DNA TGTGCCATCAGTATGGTGGATAGCGGCTACACCTTC.

The rearrangement links TRBV19 to TRBJ2-2, with TRBD1 matching 10 bases. The CDR3 is made up of 15 amino acids. Germline CDR1 is LNHDA and CDR2 is SQIVND (reference sequence). V was pared by 5 bases and J by 7 bases, with 7 bases of the junction left unmatched. The CDR3 region is CASSDRQGAIGELFF. The CDR3 nucleotides are TGTGCCAGTAGTGATCGACAGGGGGCTATCGGGGAGCTGTTTTTT.